This T cell receptor beta chain was sequenced during a study of T cell responses to AZD1222 COVID-19 vaccine. The trim removed 4 bases at V and 7 bases at J, leaving 4 bases unmatched. CDR1 and CDR2 (germline): KGHSH, LQKENI. This CDR3 is built from 14 residues. Sequenced by immunoSEQ multiplex PCR; TCRdb stores in-frame clones only, minus some. The table includes around 190,000 clones, around 90% detected once. The gene calls are TRBV18 and TRBJ1-2, with 12 bases lining up with TRBD1. This clonotype was obtained from an adult in good health. This material consisted of peripheral blood, taken on day 0 of AZD1222 vaccination. The CDR3 DNA reads TGTGCCAGCTCACTCGGGACAGGGGGCCTTGGCTACACCTTC. Protein: CASSLGTGGLGYTF.